Given below is one T cell receptor beta chain in context. Its target is not known. These data originate in a study of monozygotic twins with inflammatory bowel disease. Broader study findings: T cell subtypes were not distinguishable in this analysis. No repertoire similarity difference was seen between concordant and discordant twins; power was possibly limited.

The authors made each sample's cDNA in eight separate reactions. UMIs bearing a 6-nucleotide sample barcode were added through template switching. Each CDR3 protein gets one entry in TCRdb, which reprocessed the 5' RACE reads and gives no DNA. This table lists under 150,000 distinct CDR3 sequences. The germline V gene encodes CDR1 LGHNA and CDR2 YSLEER. The length of the CDR3 is 16 residues. V gene TRBV4-3 combines with J gene TRBJ1-2; checking the TCRdb D call of TRBD1 is not possible without DNA. The clonotype comes from a human donor with ulcerative colitis or Crohn's disease, or a healthy co-twin of an affected twin (not recorded which). The sample comprised blood. The CDR3 region is CASSQDRRGMGYGYTF.